The 12 T cell receptor beta chains in this list originate from one sample, sequenced in a study of OX40 agonist ivuxolimab in advanced cancers. Repertoires were generated with immunoSEQ multiplex PCR, while TCRdb's copy carries only in-frame clones and drops some. The sample consists of 7,500 to 9,500 clones, roughly 70% of them appearing once. This sample comprised CD4+ or CD8+ T cells sorted from blood, obtained in a trial of the OX40 agonist ivuxolimab. Source of these receptors: an adult with an advanced solid tumor such as melanoma, head and neck, liver or kidney cancer.

This clone was counted once. The chain joins TRBV6-1 to TRBJ2-7; 12 bases line up with TRBD2. This CDR3 is 15 amino acids long. V lost 4 bases to trimming and J lost 6 bases; unmatched junction nucleotides: 7. Looked up from germline, CDR1 is MNHNS and CDR2 is SASEGT. CDR3 nucleotides: TGTGCCAGCAGTGCGACTAGCGGGAGTCCCTCCGAGCAGTACTTC. This sequence encodes CASSATSGSPSEQYF.

The chain has TRBV5-1 and TRBJ2-1; 12 bases are shared with TRBD2. V trimming: 0 bases; J trimming: 7 bases; junction bases outside the gene matches: 5. This CDR3 contains 16 residues. CDR1 SGHRS and CDR2 YFSETQ come from the germline V gene. The CDR3, as DNA: TGCGCCAGCAGCTTGGAGGCTAGCGGGAGGGGGAATGAGCAGTTCTTC. Its protein is CASSLEASGRGNEQFF.

The rearrangement joins TRBV7-6 to TRBJ2-5; D tentatively reads TRBD1 or TRBD2 (5 bases each). Near its end, the DNA agrees better with TRBJ2-7, so the J call may be wrong. The germline CDR1 and CDR2 sequences are SGHVS and FNYEAQ. This CDR3 region has 14 residues. This CDR3 reads CASSLAGLGDEQYF. The CDR3 DNA sequence: TGTGCCAGCAGCTTAGCGGGTTTGGGGGACGAGCAGTACTTC.

The chain combines TRBV5-1 with TRBJ2-3; the match to TRBD1 covers 10 bases. Germline CDR1 reads SGHRS; CDR2 reads YFSETQ. The V and J ends lost 4 bases and 5 bases, in that order; junction bases with no gene match: 10. The CDR3 length is 16 residues. Here the CDR3 reads CASSPSMGQGIDTQYF. CDR3 sequence (DNA): TGCGCCAGCAGCCCCTCGATGGGACAGGGGATAGATACGCAGTATTTT.

This clone appeared a single time. The chain couples TRBV9 to TRBJ2-1; D remains unclear. Trimming removed 0 bases at V and 5 bases at J, with 3 bases between. The CDR3 consists of 12 residues. CDR1 is SGDLS, CDR2 YYNGEE, per germline. In nucleotides, the CDR3 is TGTGCCAGCAGCGTAGACCACAATGAGCAGTTCTTC. Translation: CASSVDHNEQFF.

The chain links TRBV11-2 to TRBJ2-7; TRBD1 is a possible D gene (6 bases). This CDR3 region has 13 residues. Germline values: CDR1 SGHAT, CDR2 FQNNGV. V lost 5 bases, J lost 3 bases, and 11 bases lay in between. CDR3 nucleotide sequence: TGTGCCAGCAGCCCGCAGGACAGCTACGAGCAGTACTTC. Encoded protein: CASSPQDSYEQYF.

This clone appeared a few times. CDR3 protein: CASSLGGSHNEQFF. The DNA for the CDR3 is TGTGCCAGCAGTTTAGGCGGGAGCCACAATGAGCAGTTCTTC. The chain carries TRBV27 and TRBJ2-1; TRBD2 matches at 7 bases. With 2 bases clipped from V and 5 bases from J, the junction kept 3 bases outside the gene matches. Germline V gene lookup returns CDR1 MNHEY and CDR2 SMNVEV (reference sequence). This CDR3 spans 14 amino acids.

CDR3: CAILSEDGELFF. CDR3 coding DNA: TGTGCCATCCTGAGCGAGGACGGGGAGCTGTTTTTT. V is TRBV27 and J is TRBJ2-2; no clear D gene. Trimming took off 10 bases at V and 7 bases at J, with 13 bases between the two ends. This CDR3 region has 12 residues. The V gene's germline CDR1 is MNHEY and CDR2 SMNVEV (reference sequence).

The rearrangement uses TRBV7-9 and TRBJ2-5; the D gene is possibly TRBD2 (5 bases). The CDR3 is 12 amino acids. The germline V gene has CDR1 SEHNR and CDR2 FQNEAQ (reference sequence). V dropped 7 bases and J dropped 5 bases, with 11 bases sitting between them. In DNA, the CDR3 is TGTGCCAGCACCCTAACGGGGGAGACCCAGTACTTC. Amino acid sequence: CASTLTGETQYF.

This chain uses TRBV5-6 with TRBJ2-3; 7 nucleotides match TRBD2. Losses at the gene ends were 0 bases for V and 1 base for J; bases not matched to a gene: 5. The CDR3 length is 16 residues. The V gene's germline CDR1 is SGHDT and CDR2 YYEEEE. For the CDR3, the DNA is TGTGCCAGCAGCTTGGATGGCGGGAGAGGCACAGATACGCAGTATTTT. Translation: CASSLDGGRGTDTQYF.

This clone was observed many times. The chain carries TRBV6-4 and TRBJ2-2, with no clear D. The CDR3 totals 12 residues. CDR1 MRHNA and CDR2 SNTAGT come from the germline V gene. Trimming shortened V by 3 bases and J by 4 bases, and 3 bases separated the two germline ends. This chain's CDR3 is CASSEATGELFF. CDR3 nucleotide sequence: TGTGCCAGCAGTGAAGCCACCGGGGAGCTGTTTTTT.

The chain recombines TRBV7-5 with TRBJ2-7; the table's D call of TRBD2 was not tested on the DNA. TRBV7-5 is a pseudogene locus. CDR3 length: 14 residues. The CDR3 sequence is CASSPQASGYEQYF. CDR3 sequence (DNA): TGTGCCAGCAGCCCCCAGGCTAGCGGCTACGAGCAGTACTTC.